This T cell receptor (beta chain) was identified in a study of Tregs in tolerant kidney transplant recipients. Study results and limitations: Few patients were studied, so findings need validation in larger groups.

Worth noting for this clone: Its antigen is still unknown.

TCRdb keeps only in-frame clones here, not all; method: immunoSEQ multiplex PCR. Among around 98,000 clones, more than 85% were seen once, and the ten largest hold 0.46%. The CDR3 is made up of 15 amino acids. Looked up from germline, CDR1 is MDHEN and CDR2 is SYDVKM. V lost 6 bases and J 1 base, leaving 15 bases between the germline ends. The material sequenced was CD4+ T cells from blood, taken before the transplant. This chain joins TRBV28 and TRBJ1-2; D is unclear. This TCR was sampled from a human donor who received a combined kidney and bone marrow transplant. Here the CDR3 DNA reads TGTGCCAGCAGCCCTGCCGGGTCATATAACTATGGCTACACCTTC. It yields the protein CASSPAGSYNYGYTF.